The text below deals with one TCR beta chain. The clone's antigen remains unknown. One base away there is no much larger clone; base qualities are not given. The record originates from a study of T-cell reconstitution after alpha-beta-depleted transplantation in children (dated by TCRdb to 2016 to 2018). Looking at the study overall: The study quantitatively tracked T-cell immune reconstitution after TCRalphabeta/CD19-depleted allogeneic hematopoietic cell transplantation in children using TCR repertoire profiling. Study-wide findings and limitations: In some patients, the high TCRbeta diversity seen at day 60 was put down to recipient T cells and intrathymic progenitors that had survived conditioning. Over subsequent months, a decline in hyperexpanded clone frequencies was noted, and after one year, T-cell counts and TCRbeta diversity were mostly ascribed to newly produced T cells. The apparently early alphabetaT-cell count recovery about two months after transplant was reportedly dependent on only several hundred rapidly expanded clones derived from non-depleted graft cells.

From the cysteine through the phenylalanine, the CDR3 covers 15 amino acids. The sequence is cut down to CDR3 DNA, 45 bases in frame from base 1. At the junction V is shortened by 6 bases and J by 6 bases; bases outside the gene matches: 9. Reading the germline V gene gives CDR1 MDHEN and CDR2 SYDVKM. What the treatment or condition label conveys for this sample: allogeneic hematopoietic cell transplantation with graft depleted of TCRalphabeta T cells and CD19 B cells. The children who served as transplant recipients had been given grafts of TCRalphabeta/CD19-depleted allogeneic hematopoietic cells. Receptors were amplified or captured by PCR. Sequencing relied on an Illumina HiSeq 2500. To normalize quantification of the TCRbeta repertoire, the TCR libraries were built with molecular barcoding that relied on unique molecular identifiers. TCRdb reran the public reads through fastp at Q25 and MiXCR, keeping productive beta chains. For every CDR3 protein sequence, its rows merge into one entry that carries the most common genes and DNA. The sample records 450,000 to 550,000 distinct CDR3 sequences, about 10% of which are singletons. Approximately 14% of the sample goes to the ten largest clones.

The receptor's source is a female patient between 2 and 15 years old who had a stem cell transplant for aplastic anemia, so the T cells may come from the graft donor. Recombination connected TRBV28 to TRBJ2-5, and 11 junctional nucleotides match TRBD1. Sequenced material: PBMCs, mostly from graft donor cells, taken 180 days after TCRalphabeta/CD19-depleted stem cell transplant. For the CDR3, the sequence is CASSRGQGVLKTQYF. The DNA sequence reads TGTGCCAGCAGCCGGGGACAGGGGGTTTTGAAGACCCAGTACTTC.